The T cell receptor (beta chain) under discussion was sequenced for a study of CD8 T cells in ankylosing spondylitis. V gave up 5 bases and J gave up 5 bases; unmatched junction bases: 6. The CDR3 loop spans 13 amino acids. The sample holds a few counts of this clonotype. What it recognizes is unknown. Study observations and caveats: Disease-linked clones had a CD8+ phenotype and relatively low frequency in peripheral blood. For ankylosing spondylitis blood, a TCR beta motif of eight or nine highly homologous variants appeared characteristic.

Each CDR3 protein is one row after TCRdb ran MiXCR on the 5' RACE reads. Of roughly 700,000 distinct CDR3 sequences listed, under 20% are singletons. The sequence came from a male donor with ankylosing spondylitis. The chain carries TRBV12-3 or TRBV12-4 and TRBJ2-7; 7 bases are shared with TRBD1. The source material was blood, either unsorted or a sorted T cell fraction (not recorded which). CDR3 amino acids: CASSLQGMDEQYF. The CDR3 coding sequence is TGTGCCAGCAGTCTACAGGGGATGGACGAGCAGTACTTC.